This T cell receptor (beta chain) was captured by sequencing in a study of vaccination effects on CD4 cells after COVID-19. Trimming took off 3 bases at V and 6 bases at J, with 11 bases between the two ends. Per germline, CDR1 SEHNR and CDR2 FQNEAQ (reference sequence). The CDR3 covers 13 residues. The table came from immunoSEQ multiplex PCR; TCRdb's copy has only in-frame clones and leaves some out. The sample contains about 22,000 clones, about three quarters of which appear only once. As for this clone: Its antigen is as yet unknown.

Expansion of antigen-specific CD4+ T cells with viral peptide pools was carried out by the ViraFEST assay before sequencing. Cells that had been cultured for ten to eleven days were the source of isolated CD4+ T cells. Either the BNT162b2 or mRNA-1273 vaccine was given to participants in two doses. The vaccine recipients had no prior SARS-CoV-2 infection, with negative nucleocapsid antibodies. Peptides at about 10 ug/ml and IL-2 at 9 to 10 IU/ml were added to 2 million or so PBMC per well. The chain combines TRBV7-9 with TRBJ1-1, with a possible D match to TRBD1 (5 bases). The input for sequencing was CD4+ T cells from PBMCs cultured with HCoV-NL63 spike peptides, taken after COVID-19 vaccination. This sequence originates from a human donor who received a COVID-19 vaccine. As DNA, the CDR3 is TGTGCCAGCAGCTTGGCGGGGGGTTCTGAAGCTTTCTTT. It is translated as CASSLAGGSEAFF.